The TCR beta chain described here comes from a study of Graves' ophthalmopathy and Graves' hyperthyroidism. This clonotype has only a few counts. Scientists amplified the TCR beta CDR3 regions from RNA transcripts. First-round RT-PCR used HTBI primers; second-round multiplex PCR followed. A single record per CDR3 protein comes from TCRdb applying MiXCR to the multiplex PCR reads. The sample has approximately 700,000 distinct CDR3 sequences; roughly two fifths are singletons. Presentation of ophthalmopathy in the donors involved moderate-to-severe activity, CAS ≥3, NOSPECS ≥4 and a duration under 3 months. Germline-derived CDR1 and CDR2 are MNHEY and SVGAGI. The ends lost 6 bases at V and 9 bases at J; junction bases unmatched: 4. The CDR3 runs to 12 residues.

This TCR derives from an adult man with Graves' ophthalmopathy. The specimen sequenced was peripheral blood. The chain carries TRBV6-5 and TRBJ2-2; TRBD1 aligns across 7 bases. DNA for the CDR3: TGTGCCAGCAGCTACAGGGGCAGGGAGCTGTTTTTT. Its protein product is CASSYRGRELFF.